A selection of T cell receptor beta chains follows, all from one sample in a study of T cell responses to AZD1222 COVID-19 vaccine. The table came from immunoSEQ multiplex PCR; TCRdb's copy has only in-frame clones and leaves some out. The sample shows 150,000 to 200,000 clones, 94% of them seen only once. Sequencing was performed on peripheral blood, taken on day 0 of AZD1222 vaccination. The receptors come from an adult in good health. CDR3s leave out the opening cysteine and the closing phenylalanine or tryptophan. D genes are given only for firm matches.

>TRBJ1-2|TRBV14|.|11
ASSRQTNYGYT
>TRBJ1-4|TRBV11-2|.|12
ASSLAVGSEKLF
>TRBJ2-1|TRBV2|.|12
ASSIGGLYNEQF
>TRBJ1-5|TRBV23-1|.|15
ASSRIGTSYSNQPQH
>TRBJ1-2|TRBV27|TRBD1|14
ASSFSPAGGEYGYT
>TRBJ1-2|TRBV4-1|.|16
ASSHDYPGDRVQLGYT
>TRBJ1-2|TRBV19|.|11
ASRGLANYGYT
>TRBJ2-7|TRBV27|.|11
ASSREGYYEQY
>TRBJ2-3|TRBV27|.|14
ASSLSAYGGTDTQY
>TRBJ1-5|TRBV30|.|13
AWSVGRYSNQPQH
>TRBJ2-5|TRBV7-7|TRBD2|14
ASSVRLAGLSETQY
>TRBJ2-5|TRBV5-6|.|11
ASSSVSGETQY
>TRBJ1-1|TRBV14|.|13
ASSHARLRGTEAF
>TRBJ2-1|TRBV13|TRBD2|16
ASSPGVAGVAPYNEQF
>TRBJ1-2|TRBV2|.|12
ASSVRTPPDGYT
>TRBJ2-5|TRBV11-2|.|10
ASSLYSETQY
>TRBJ1-1|TRBV28|.|12
ASSLQGRNTEAF
>TRBJ2-3|TRBV10-3|.|12
AIAATGRADTQY
>TRBJ1-2|TRBV6-5|.|10
ASSYDGYGYT
>TRBJ2-7|TRBV11-2|.|14
ASSPGWTKGSYEQY
>TRBJ1-4|TRBV6-5|.|12
ASRGEGYNEKLF
>TRBJ2-5|TRBV5-1|.|12
ASSSSGPGETQY
>TRBJ2-3|TRBV30|.|9
VAGFTDTQY
>TRBJ2-3|TRBV9|.|10
ASSADPYTQY
>TRBJ2-5|TRBV5-4|.|11
ASSPIREETQY
>TRBJ1-4|TRBV6-1|TRBD1|15
ASSESWQGDRPEKLF
>TRBJ1-5|TRBV5-5|.|13
ASKNFPYSNQPQH
>TRBJ2-5|TRBV5-1|TRBD2|12
ASSLSGSWETQY
>TRBJ2-2|TRBV6-2/TRBV6-3|TRBD2|13
ASSQGLAGPGELF
>TRBJ1-5|TRBV18|.|13
ASSPVLGKDQPQH
>TRBJ1-1|TRBV7-9|TRBD1|13
ASSRHRGRLSEAF
>TRBJ2-6|TRBV4-1|TRBD2|14
ASRPAGGSGANVLT
>TRBJ2-3|TRBV19|.|10
ASRGPTDTQY
>TRBJ1-2|TRBV28|.|12
ASSPPQGYYGYT
>TRBJ2-1|TRBV7-9|.|12
ASTSIGGYNEQF
>TRBJ2-5|TRBV27|TRBD2|10
ASSPGGETQY
>TRBJ1-1|TRBV5-1|TRBD1|11
ASSLGDRNKAF